Each of the 28 T cell receptor beta chains below was sequenced from the same sample in a study of T cells after yellow fever vaccination. TCRdb processed the 5' RACE reads anew with MiXCR; each CDR3 protein has one entry. The table shows around 340,000 distinct CDR3 sequences, with 8.7% occurring only once. The sample consisted of PBMCs, taken on the day of the first yellow fever vaccination. The receptors were gathered from a man younger than 30 who received the YFV17D yellow fever vaccine.

V gene TRBV4-3 combines with J gene TRBJ2-1; 7 bases are a match to TRBD1. CDR3 length: 15 amino acids. Trimming removed 4 bases from V and 3 bases from J; junction bases left unmatched: 6. The V gene's germline CDR1 is LGHNA and CDR2 YSLEER. CDR3 amino acids: CASSPGTEYYNEQFF. In nucleotides, the CDR3 is TGCGCCAGCAGCCCCGGGACAGAGTACTACAATGAGCAGTTCTTC.

The gene calls are TRBV12-3 or TRBV12-4 and TRBJ2-1, with 9 positions matching TRBD2. V lost 4 bases to trimming and J lost 7 bases; unmatched junction nucleotides: 5. The CDR3 loop spans 14 amino acids. DNA of the CDR3: TGTGCCAGCAGTTCGGGACTAGCTCGGAATGAGCAGTTCTTC. This translates into CASSSGLARNEQFF.

This sequence joins TRBV18 and TRBJ1-1, with no clear D. Per germline, CDR1 KGHSH and CDR2 LQKENI. Trimming took off 6 bases at V and 11 bases at J, with 13 bases between the two ends. The CDR3 loop spans 11 amino acids. The CDR3 coding sequence is TGTGCCAGCTCGGGAGGGTTGGATGCTTTCTTT. Its protein product is CASSGGLDAFF.

This clonotype was picked up a small number of times. The chain uses TRBV9 and TRBJ2-3, with TRBD2 matching over 8 bases. Per the germline V gene, CDR1 is SGDLS and CDR2 is YYNGEE. V was pared by 1 base and J by 13 bases, with 5 bases of the junction left unmatched. The CDR3 extends over 12 amino acids. CDR3 in DNA: TGTGCCAGCAGCGTACCGGGACTAGTGAAGTATTTT. Translating gives CASSVPGLVKYF. The full variable domain, completed using reference TRBV9 and TRBJ2-3, is DSGVTQTPKHLITATGQRVTLRCSPRSGDLSVYWYQQSLDQGLQFLIQYYNGEERAKGNILERFSAQQFPDLHSELNLSSLELGDSALYFCASSVPGLVKYFGPGTRLTVL.

This clonotype was seen a few times. The chain employs TRBV15 and TRBJ1-1, with 8 nucleotides matching TRBD1. Germline V CDR1 and CDR2: LNHNV, YYDKDF (reference sequence). The CDR3 extends over 14 amino acids. V was pared by 5 bases and J by 4 bases, with 6 bases of the junction left unmatched. The CDR3 spells CATSYQGAGTEAFF. The DNA for the CDR3 is TGTGCCACCAGCTACCAGGGGGCGGGCACTGAAGCTTTCTTT.

The chain links TRBV7-2 to TRBJ2-4; the match to TRBD2 covers 13 bases. The V gene end was trimmed by 3 bases and the J gene end by 6 bases; junction bases not matched to a gene: 8. The germline V gene encodes CDR1 SGHTA and CDR2 FQGNSA. The CDR3 covers 17 residues. The CDR3 is CASSFTSGGALGNIQYF. In nucleotides, the CDR3 is TGTGCCAGCAGCTTTACTAGCGGGGGGGCTCTAGGAAACATTCAGTACTTC.

The genes are TRBV7-9 and TRBJ2-7; 7 nucleotides align to TRBD1. Germline V gene data show CDR1 as SEHNR and CDR2 as FQNEAQ (reference sequence). The CDR3 is 16 residues long. V shed 5 bases and J 3 bases; nucleotides not matched to a gene: 13. In nucleotides, the CDR3 is TGTGCCAGCAGCCCGTCATCCGGGACAGAACTCTACGAGCAGTACTTC. Translating gives CASSPSSGTELYEQYF.

This chain uses TRBV28 with TRBJ1-1, with D unresolved. This CDR3 region has 14 residues. From germline, CDR1 is MDHEN and CDR2 SYDVKM. Between the trimmed V and J ends, which lost 7 bases and 0 bases, there was a span of 12 bases. The CDR3, as DNA: TGTGCCAGCAACCCGGGCAGCCTGAACACTGAAGCTTTCTTT. Residues: CASNPGSLNTEAFF.

The V call is TRBV20-1, the J call TRBJ2-7, with D hard to call. Per the germline V gene, CDR1 is DFQATT and CDR2 is SNEGSKA (reference sequence). This CDR3 is 11 amino acids long. Deletions cut 1 base from V and 7 bases from J, with 8 bases between. CDR3 region: CSARAVGEQYV. The CDR3 bases are TGCAGTGCTAGAGCTGTGGGTGAGCAGTACGTC.

The genes are TRBV6-5 and TRBJ2-1; the D gene is possibly TRBD1 (5 bases). CDR1 MNHEY and CDR2 SVGAGI come from the germline V gene. V lost 4 bases, J lost 6 bases, and 19 bases lay in between. The CDR3 consists of 16 residues. Written as DNA, the CDR3 is TGTGCCAGCAGTTCTAAAAAGGGGCGCATAGTCAATGAGCAGTTCTTC. The encoded protein is CASSSKKGRIVNEQFF.

The chain recombines TRBV30 with TRBJ2-3; D is uncertain. Between the trimmed V and J ends, which lost 3 bases and 3 bases, there was a span of 22 bases. Germline-derived CDR1 and CDR2 are GTSNPN and SVGIG (reference sequence). This CDR3 spans 17 amino acids. The CDR3 region is CAWSSTRVTVVTDTQYF. The CDR3 DNA reads TGTGCCTGGAGCTCGACAAGGGTTACCGTTGTTACAGATACGCAGTATTTT.

This rearrangement joins TRBV10-2 to TRBJ2-2; 12 nucleotides line up with TRBD2. Germline trimming cut 6 bases from V and 5 bases from J; bases unmatched to any gene: 4. Looked up from germline, CDR1 is WSHSY and CDR2 is SAAADI. The CDR3 has 15 residues. The DNA of the CDR3 is TGCGCCAGCAGGGCCGGGACTAGCGGGACCGGGGAGCTGTTTTTT. Residues: CASRAGTSGTGELFF.

V usage is TRBV4-1 and J usage is TRBJ1-2, with 7 nucleotides matching TRBD1. The CDR3 spans 15 residues. J lost 8 bases, V lost 0 bases, and 9 bases had no gene match. The germline gives CDR1 MGHRA, CDR2 YSYEKL. The DNA of the CDR3 is TGCGCCAGCAGCCAAGATTGGCAGGGGGTAGGCGGCTACACCTTC. This sequence encodes CASSQDWQGVGGYTF.

The chain links TRBV4-2 to TRBJ1-5, with D hard to call. V lost 1 base and J 5 bases, leaving 9 bases between the germline ends. Germline V gives CDR1 LGHNA, CDR2 YNFKEQ. The CDR3 is 14 residues long. CDR3 nucleotide sequence: TGTGCCAGCAGCCAAGCCCTCGTGGATCAGCCCCAGCATTTT. Translated: CASSQALVDQPQHF.

Many counts were recorded for this clonotype. J is TRBJ1-1 and V is TRBV4-3, with D maybe TRBD1 (5 bases). V was cut by 1 base and J by 10 bases, with 10 bases left in between. This CDR3 has 12 residues. Germline V gene data show CDR1 as LGHNA and CDR2 as YSLEER. The CDR3 sequence: CASSQAGERAFF. The CDR3 DNA is TGCGCCAGCAGCCAAGCGGGGGAAAGAGCTTTCTTT.

The rearrangement joins TRBV7-9 to TRBJ1-1; TRBD1 agrees at 9 bases. J gave up 5 bases and V 4 bases, and 5 bases lay outside the gene matches. Per the germline V gene, CDR1 is SEHNR and CDR2 is FQNEAQ (reference sequence). This CDR3 spans 14 amino acids. Written as DNA, the CDR3 is TGTGCCAGCAGCTCACAGGGGGCGGTGACTGAAGCTTTCTTT. This translates into CASSSQGAVTEAFF.

The sample holds many counts of this clonotype. The chain has TRBV3-1 and TRBJ1-5; D gene unclear. Germline V gene lookup returns CDR1 LGHDT and CDR2 YNNKEL (reference sequence). V shed 4 bases and J shed 0 bases, with 10 bases lying between them. This CDR3 has 15 amino acids. The DNA for the CDR3 is TGTGCCAGCAGCCCGGGAGTGAATAGCAATCAGCCCCAGCATTTT. It encodes CASSPGVNSNQPQHF.

The chain combines TRBV14 with TRBJ2-7; perhaps TRBD2 as D (6 bases). V shed 4 bases and J shed 6 bases, with 13 bases lying between them. This CDR3 comprises 13 residues. Germline values: CDR1 SGHDN, CDR2 FVKESK. The CDR3 nucleotides read TGTGCCAGCAGCCTAGGAGGGGCGAGCGAGCAGTACGTC. This codes for CASSLGGASEQYV.

This clonotype was counted between two and nine times. The chain has TRBV5-1 and TRBJ2-7, with 10 bases lining up with TRBD2. This CDR3 is 13 amino acids long. CDR1 is SGHRS, CDR2 YFSETQ, per germline. Germline trimming cut 1 base from V and 6 bases from J; bases unmatched to any gene: 1. Here the CDR3 DNA reads TGCGCCAGCAGCTTGAGCGGGGGGGTCGAGCAGTACGTC. This translates into CASSLSGGVEQYV.

This clonotype has only a few counts. The genes are TRBV11-2 and TRBJ2-7; TRBD2 aligns across 13 bases. The germline V gene encodes CDR1 SGHAT and CDR2 FQNNGV. V lost 5 bases, J lost 3 bases, and 13 bases stayed unmatched. This CDR3 is built from 18 residues. The CDR3 DNA follows: TGTGCCAGCAGCGAACCTAAGGGACTAGCGGGGAGCAACTACGAGCAGTACTTC. Protein: CASSEPKGLAGSNYEQYF.

There are many counts of this clonotype. The chain employs TRBV18 and TRBJ1-1; no clear D. The CDR3 is 12 residues long. Trimming removed 2 bases from V and 2 bases from J, with 3 bases in between. Germline V gene lookup returns CDR1 KGHSH and CDR2 LQKENI. The CDR3 DNA follows: TGTGCCAGCTCACCAAGTAACACTGAAGCTTTCTTT. It is translated as CASSPSNTEAFF.

The chain has TRBV7-2 and TRBJ2-3; 9 positions agree with TRBD2. Unmatched junction bases numbered 7, after V lost 5 bases and J lost 4 bases. The CDR3 runs to 15 residues. CDR1 and CDR2 (germline): SGHTA, FQGNSA. CDR3 bases: TGTGCCAGCAGCCTGAGCGGGGGGTCGGCAGATACGCAGTATTTT. Its protein is CASSLSGGSADTQYF.

This clonotype appeared a few times. The chain has TRBV7-2 and TRBJ2-5; the D is unclear. Deletions cut 7 bases from V and 0 bases from J, with 12 bases between. The CDR3 covers 14 residues. Germline V gene lookup returns CDR1 SGHTA and CDR2 FQGNSA. The CDR3, as DNA: TGTGCCAGCACCGGTACTACGTACCAAGAGACCCAGTACTTC. As protein: CASTGTTYQETQYF.

This clonotype has more than one count but fewer than ten. The chain uses TRBV24-1 and TRBJ1-2; 7 bases map to TRBD1. Per the germline V gene, CDR1 is KGHDR and CDR2 is SFDVKD. This CDR3 contains 13 residues. The J segment lost 4 bases and the V segment lost 4 bases, leaving 2 bases of the junction unmatched. CDR3 sequence (DNA): TGTGCCACCAGTGAACCAGGGGGCTATGGCTACACCTTC. Its translation is CATSEPGGYGYTF.

The table lists this clonotype with many counts. This chain links TRBV12-3 or TRBV12-4 with TRBJ2-3; a possible D gene is TRBD2 (6 bases). V lost 5 bases, J lost 1 base, and 19 bases lay in between. The CDR3 is 17 amino acids. The CDR3 bases are TGTGCCAGCAGTCAAATGGATCACGGGGGAGGCACAGATACGCAGTATTTT. Residues: CASSQMDHGGGTDTQYF.

This rearrangement joins TRBV9 to TRBJ2-5, with D hard to call. Per germline, CDR1 SGDLS and CDR2 YYNGEE. The CDR3 is 15 residues long. Trimming removed 0 bases at V and 2 bases at J, with 11 bases between. DNA of the CDR3: TGTGCCAGCAGCGTAGAGTCTGCGCGACAAGAGACCCAGTACTTC. It encodes CASSVESARQETQYF.

This clonotype was counted at least ten times. The chain carries TRBV12-3 or TRBV12-4 and TRBJ2-4; weak D call: TRBD2 (6 bases). V was cut by 0 bases and J by 6 bases, with 12 bases left in between. The CDR3 spans 15 residues. The CDR3 region is CASSLAGGFINIQYF. The CDR3 DNA is TGTGCCAGCAGTTTAGCTGGAGGGTTTATAAACATTCAGTACTTC.

This clonotype has ten or more counts. The chain has TRBV12-3 or TRBV12-4 and TRBJ2-5, with 9 bases identical to TRBD1. J gave up 5 bases and V 6 bases, and 7 bases lay outside the gene matches. The CDR3 has 14 amino acids. CDR3 sequence: CASRQGAGSETQYF. The CDR3 bases are TGTGCCAGCAGACAGGGGGCAGGTTCGGAGACCCAGTACTTC.